The present T cell receptor (beta chain) was sequenced within a study of T cell clones after liver transplantation. Study-level information: Standard immunosuppression, with no induction, continued until 12-24 months after transplant. Study-wide findings and caveats: Compared with third party-reactive sequences, donor-reactive ones declined more, independent of withdrawal success.

Clones were sequenced by immunoSEQ multiplex PCR, and TCRdb holds only the in-frame ones, with some missing. The sample yields about 25,000 clones, around 63% seen once. This CDR3 contains 16 residues. Trimming at V came to 4 bases and at J to 5 bases, leaving 5 bases not matched to a gene. The germline gives CDR1 LNHDA, CDR2 SQIVND (reference sequence). Turning to this clone: The antigen is unknown.

This specimen was CD4+ T cells from blood, taken before liver transplant. The chain recombines TRBV19 with TRBJ2-2; the match to TRBD2 covers 12 bases. The clonotype originates from a human donor who received a liver transplant. The CDR3 sequence: CASSTLAGGRTGELFF. In nucleotides, the CDR3 is TGTGCCAGTAGTACTCTAGCGGGAGGGCGGACCGGGGAGCTGTTTTTT.